The 10 T cell receptor beta chains given below trace back to one sample, sequenced in a study of early T cells in non-severe SARS-CoV-2 infection. Each CDR3 protein gets one entry after TCRdb re-called the 5' RACE reads with MiXCR. This sample yields 68,000 or so distinct CDR3 sequences, of which 10% to 15% are seen a single time; around 4.6% belongs to the top ten. Material for sequencing was whole blood. These receptors came from an adult who was a healthcare worker with PCR-confirmed SARS-CoV-2 infection or an uninfected control (not recorded which).

As DNA, the CDR3 is TGCGCCAGCAGTCCCCCTAGCGTTGAGCAGTACTTC. It codes for CASSPPSVEQYF. The rearrangement links TRBV10-2 to TRBJ2-7; tentatively, D is TRBD2 (6 bases). The CDR3 loop spans 12 amino acids. V was trimmed by 5 bases and J by 7 bases, leaving 12 bases between them. CDR1 is WSHSY, CDR2 SAAADI, per germline.

This clonotype was observed many times. The chain uses TRBV20-1 and TRBJ2-1, with D tentatively TRBD2 (6 bases). V gave up 7 bases and J gave up 2 bases, with 15 bases separating them. The CDR3 is 14 amino acids. The V gene's germline CDR1 is DFQATT and CDR2 SNEGSKA (reference sequence). CDR3 residues: CSGIPGRTYNEQFF. In nucleotides, the CDR3 is TGCAGTGGCATCCCGGGGAGGACCTACAATGAGCAGTTCTTC.

The genes are TRBV12-3 or TRBV12-4 and TRBJ1-3; 7 bases fit TRBD1. The CDR3 has 16 residues. V lost 4 bases and J lost 3; bases outside the gene matches: 9. CDR3 residues: CASSSSGTVHGNTIYF. As DNA, the CDR3 is TGTGCCAGCAGTTCGTCCGGGACAGTTCATGGAAACACCATATATTTT.

The sample holds many counts of this clonotype. The chain uses TRBV5-1 and TRBJ2-1; D unclear. The CDR3 is 11 amino acids. Trimming took off 2 bases at V and 7 bases at J, with 4 bases between the two ends. Looked up from germline, CDR1 is SGHRS and CDR2 is YFSETQ. The chain's CDR3 is CASSFRNEQFF. The DNA of the CDR3 is TGCGCCAGCAGCTTCCGAAATGAGCAGTTCTTC.

This clonotype was seen more than once but under ten times. CDR3 region: CAWSSGQGNYNEQFF. CDR3 DNA sequence: TGTGCCTGGAGTTCGGGACAGGGGAACTACAATGAGCAGTTCTTC. The chain joins TRBV30 to TRBJ2-1, with 10 positions matching TRBD1. The V and J ends lost 2 bases and 3 bases, in that order; junction bases with no gene match: 4. This CDR3 has 15 amino acids. Germline CDR1 and CDR2: GTSNPN and SVGIG (reference sequence).

This clonotype appeared a single time. The V gene is TRBV7-8, the J gene TRBJ2-2; tentative D call: TRBD1 (5 bases). Trimming stripped 2 bases from V and 2 bases from J, with 9 bases between. Germline values: CDR1 SGHVS, CDR2 FQNEAQ. This CDR3 comprises 15 residues. The DNA for the CDR3 is TGTGCCAGCAGCTTAATCCAGGGAAACACCGGGGAGCTGTTTTTT. The encoded protein is CASSLIQGNTGELFF.

The rearrangement uses TRBV7-9 and TRBJ1-1; D gene unclear. CDR1 and CDR2 (germline): SEHNR, FQNEAQ (reference sequence). The CDR3 runs 12 residues. V was cut by 5 bases and J by 12 bases, with 16 bases left in between. Here the CDR3 reads CASSPPGLLTFF. Here the CDR3 DNA reads TGTGCCAGCAGCCCCCCCGGCCTCCTGACTTTCTTT.

J is TRBJ2-3 and V is TRBV9, with D perhaps TRBD1 (7 bases). Trimming stripped 2 bases from V and 0 bases from J, with 13 bases between. Germline V gives CDR1 SGDLS, CDR2 YYNGEE. The CDR3 is 16 amino acids. This chain's CDR3 is CASSVAGQISTDTQYF. The CDR3 bases are TGTGCCAGCAGCGTGGCGGGACAGATTAGCACAGATACGCAGTATTTT.

This clonotype was recorded at least ten times. The rearrangement links TRBV5-6 to TRBJ1-2; a possible D gene is TRBD1 (6 bases). The CDR3 contains 13 residues. V was shortened by 6 bases and J by 13 bases, with 22 bases between the two germline ends. Germline-derived CDR1 and CDR2 are SGHDT and YYEEEE. The CDR3 reads CASTFSPGHSFTF. CDR3 in DNA: TGTGCCAGCACCTTTTCTCCGGGACACTCGTTCACCTTC.

This clonotype occurred many times. The chain has TRBV7-2 and TRBJ2-1; 10 bases map to TRBD1. The CDR3 contains 16 residues. CDR1 is SGHTA, CDR2 FQGNSA, per germline. Germline trimming cut 5 bases from V and 12 bases from J; bases unmatched to any gene: 16. Here the CDR3 reads CASSPQPGQGTNWQFF. The CDR3 nucleotides are TGTGCCAGCAGCCCACAACCGGGACAGGGGACAAATTGGCAGTTCTTC.